This T cell receptor (beta chain) was found in a study of T-cell memory formation after mild COVID-19. Study overall: There were largely donor-specific TCR clusters.

With regard to this clonotype: Its antigen is unknown.

General study findings and limits: Pre-infection memory harbored some responding clones, suggesting cross-reactive memory joined. Clones that shrank (day 15 to 85) were balanced CD4/CD8, whereas later expanders leaned CD4+.

The TCR alpha and TCR beta cDNA libraries, bearing sample barcodes and UMIs, were generated by 5'RACE using constant-segment primers. In TCRdb, the 5' RACE reads were re-called with MiXCR into one record per CDR3 protein. Of around 300,000 distinct CDR3 sequences listed, 14% are singletons. Input material: PBMCs or a T cell subset sorted from them (not recorded which). This receptor was taken from a man between 18 and 35 years old who had mild COVID-19 (a few samples of this study predate the infection). Cell type and time point are not known.

CDR3 loop: CASSLDFHGELFF. The CDR3 bases are TGTGCCAGCAGCTTAGATTTCCACGGGGAGCTGTTTTTT. V gene TRBV7-9 combines with J gene TRBJ2-2; no definite D call. The length of the CDR3 is 13 residues. V dropped 1 base and J dropped 7 bases, with 7 bases sitting between them. Germline V gene sequence: CDR1 SEHNR, CDR2 FQNEAQ (reference sequence).